Listed here are 21 T cell receptor beta chains from one sample, sequenced in a study of blood T cell repertoires in COVID-19. Profiling relied on immunoSEQ multiplex PCR, and the TCRdb table lists in-frame clones only, not all of them. The top ten clones hold about a sixth of a sample with roughly 130,000 clones, around four fifths of them seen once. The material sequenced was peripheral blood. The receptors were gathered from a man between 60 and 70 years old with active or convalescent COVID-19.

The CDR3 DNA follows: TGTGCCAGCTCACTCCTAGGAGCGGGAGGCACAGATACGCAGTATTTT. Protein: CASSLLGAGGTDTQYF. The chain couples TRBV18 to TRBJ2-3; 8 bases map to TRBD2. The CDR3 loop spans 16 amino acids. The germline V gene encodes CDR1 KGHSH and CDR2 LQKENI. Losses at the gene ends were 4 bases for V and 1 base for J; bases not matched to a gene: 7.

V is TRBV7-2 and J is TRBJ1-2; 8 bases are shared with TRBD1. The junction had 2 bases not matched to a gene; V was cut back by 0 bases and J by 2 bases. The CDR3 extends over 15 amino acids. The V gene's germline CDR1 is SGHTA and CDR2 FQGNSA. The CDR3 loop is CASSLAPGGNYGYTF. CDR3 sequence (DNA): TGTGCCAGCAGCTTAGCCCCAGGGGGCAACTATGGCTACACCTTC.

The rearrangement uses TRBV10-3 and TRBJ2-1; 10 bases line up with TRBD2. CDR3 size: 15 residues. J gave up 7 bases and V 0 bases, and 3 bases lay outside the gene matches. Germline V gene sequence: CDR1 ENHRY, CDR2 SYGVKD. CDR3 in DNA: TGTGCCATCAGTGAGTCCCTAGCGGGAGTAAATGAGCAGTTCTTC. This gives the protein CAISESLAGVNEQFF.

This clone was seen a single time. The chain has TRBV4-2 and TRBJ2-5, with TRBD1 matching 9 bases. V lost 0 bases to trimming and J lost 5 bases; unmatched junction nucleotides: 7. Germline V gene data show CDR1 as LGHNA and CDR2 as YNFKEQ. The CDR3 consists of 16 residues. The CDR3 nucleotides are TGTGCCAGCAGCCAAGATGACAGGGGGGAGCTGGAGACCCAGTACTTC. Its protein is CASSQDDRGELETQYF.

V usage is TRBV29-1 and J usage is TRBJ1-4, with a possible D match to TRBD1 (6 bases). This CDR3 region has 12 residues. Germline-derived CDR1 and CDR2 are SQVTM and ANQGSEA. V lost 5 bases and J 7 bases, leaving 11 bases between the germline ends. CDR3 region: CSVQGFGEKLFF. Written as DNA, the CDR3 is TGCAGCGTTCAGGGGTTTGGTGAAAAACTGTTTTTT.

CDR3 protein: CASSYFPFNTGELFF. CDR3 sequence (DNA): TGTGCCAGCAGTTACTTTCCTTTCAACACCGGGGAGCTGTTTTTT. This chain joins TRBV6-2 or TRBV6-3 and TRBJ2-2, with D uncertain. V lost 1 base and J 2 bases, leaving 8 bases between the germline ends. Per germline, CDR1 MNHEY and CDR2 SVGEGT. The CDR3 is 15 residues long.

This chain joins TRBV5-1 and TRBJ2-2; no clear D gene. V lost 4 bases and J 3 bases, leaving 4 bases between the germline ends. Germline values: CDR1 SGHRS, CDR2 YFSETQ. The length of the CDR3 is 12 residues. Here the CDR3 reads CASSRDTGELFF. CDR3 nucleotide sequence: TGCGCCAGCAGCAGAGACACCGGGGAGCTGTTTTTT. The whole variable domain, filled in from reference TRBV5-1 and TRBJ2-2, reads KAGVTQTPRYLIKTRGQQVTLSCSPISGHRSVSWYQQTPGQGLQFLFEYFSETQRNKGNFPGRFSGRQFSNSRSEMNVSTLELGDSALYLCASSRDTGELFFGEGSRLTVL.

The J gene is TRBJ1-3, the V gene TRBV18; unclear D gene. Germline V gene sequence: CDR1 KGHSH, CDR2 LQKENI. The CDR3 is 13 amino acids. The V and J ends lost 2 bases and 3 bases respectively, with 5 bases between them. In DNA form, the CDR3 reads TGTGCCAGCTCACCATCGGGTGGAAACACCATATATTTT. Translation: CASSPSGGNTIYF.

This clone was observed once. V and J are TRBV7-9 and TRBJ2-7; 7 nucleotides agree with TRBD1. Germline CDR1 and CDR2: SEHNR and FQNEAQ (reference sequence). The length of the CDR3 is 14 residues. V shed 4 bases and J 2 bases; nucleotides not matched to a gene: 5. The CDR3 reads CASSSRDRTYEQYF. The CDR3 bases are TGTGCCAGCAGCTCCCGGGACAGAACCTACGAGCAGTACTTC.

The chain couples TRBV7-9 to TRBJ2-5; maybe TRBD2 (6 bases). The V and J ends lost 5 bases and 3 bases respectively, with 13 bases between them. This CDR3 has 14 residues. Germline lookup yields CDR1 SEHNR and CDR2 FQNEAQ (reference sequence). CDR3 in amino acids: CASSRVGGKETQYF. The CDR3 DNA reads as TGTGCCAGCAGCCGCGTGGGGGGAAAAGAGACCCAGTACTTC.

The chain joins TRBV10-3 to TRBJ1-1, with D possibly TRBD1 on 5 matching bases. Germline V gene sequence: CDR1 ENHRY, CDR2 SYGVKD. Trimming cost V 10 bases and J 2 bases, with 14 bases left between them. This CDR3 comprises 13 residues. CDR3 region: CATFGAQNTEAFF. CDR3 in DNA: TGTGCCACCTTTGGGGCGCAAAACACTGAAGCTTTCTTT.

The chain recombines TRBV11-2 with TRBJ2-1; the match to TRBD2 covers 9 bases. V lost 7 bases, J lost 1 base, and 8 bases stayed unmatched. CDR1 is SGHAT and CDR2 is FQNNGV in the germline V gene. This CDR3 is 16 amino acids long. CDR3 nucleotide sequence: TGTGCCAGCACCGGGGCGCGGGAGGGGTCCTACAATGAGCAGTTCTTC. It codes for CASTGAREGSYNEQFF.

The chain joins TRBV11-2 to TRBJ2-2, with 8 positions matching TRBD1. The CDR3 extends over 15 amino acids. CDR1 and CDR2 from the germline V gene are SGHAT and FQNNGV. Germline trimming cut 3 bases from V and 5 bases from J; bases unmatched to any gene: 5. The CDR3 region is CASSFQGAGTGELFF. The CDR3 bases are TGTGCCAGCAGCTTCCAGGGGGCGGGGACCGGGGAGCTGTTTTTT.

The chain uses TRBV5-1 and TRBJ1-1; 8 bases fit TRBD1. The germline V gene has CDR1 SGHRS and CDR2 YFSETQ. CDR3 length: 16 amino acids. Trimming took 0 bases from V and 0 from J; bases not matched to a gene: 4. CDR3 sequence reads: CASSLGTGFMNTEAFF. Here the CDR3 DNA reads TGCGCCAGCAGCTTGGGGACAGGGTTCATGAACACTGAAGCTTTCTTT.

The CDR3 here is CASSQGTSASETQYF. CDR3 bases: TGTGCCAGCAGCCAGGGGACTAGTGCGTCAGAGACCCAGTACTTC. This sequence joins TRBV4-2 and TRBJ2-5; 8 nucleotides agree with TRBD2. V gave up 3 bases and J gave up 4 bases; unmatched junction bases: 7. Germline CDR1 LGHNA, CDR2 YNFKEQ. This CDR3 comprises 15 residues.

The rearrangement joins TRBV3-1 (or the pseudogene TRBV3-2) to TRBJ2-2; 7 positions match TRBD2. Per the germline V gene, CDR1 is LGHDT and CDR2 is YNNKEL (reference sequence). The CDR3 extends over 15 amino acids. With V trimmed by 3 bases and J by 3 bases, 4 bases remained unmatched. The CDR3 region is CASSHSGTYTGELFF. The CDR3 DNA reads as TGTGCCAGCAGCCACAGCGGGACTTACACCGGGGAGCTGTTTTTT.

Concerning this clone itself: The sample holds other DNA sequences that translate to the same CDR3. The chain joins TRBV29-1 to TRBJ1-3; D is unresolved. CDR1 and CDR2 (germline): SQVTM, ANQGSEA. The CDR3 is made up of 11 amino acids. Trimming removed 3 bases from V and 4 bases from J, with 4 bases in between. The CDR3 protein is CSVDRGNTIYF. CDR3 sequence (DNA): TGCAGCGTTGACAGGGGAAACACCATATATTTT.

This rearrangement joins TRBV2 to TRBJ2-2; a possible D gene is TRBD2 (6 bases). The CDR3 extends over 15 amino acids. CDR1 and CDR2 from the germline V gene are SNHLY and FYNNEI. V lost 6 bases, J lost 6 bases, and 17 bases lay in between. CDR3 nucleotides: TGTGCCAGCAGCGGGACTCTGGGAAGGTCCGGGGAGCTGTTTTTT. Protein: CASSGTLGRSGELFF. The full variable domain, completed using reference TRBV2 and TRBJ2-2, is EPEVTQTPSHQVTQMGQEVILRCVPISNHLYFYWYRQILGQKVEFLVSFYNNEISEKSEIFDDQFSVERPDGSNFTLKIRSTKLEDSAMYFCASSGTLGRSGELFFGEGSRLTVL.

The J gene is TRBJ1-1, the V gene TRBV28; D might be TRBD1 (5 bases). This CDR3 spans 16 amino acids. Germline V lookup: CDR1 MDHEN, CDR2 SYDVKM. Trimming removed 5 bases at V and 1 base at J, with 17 bases between. The DNA of the CDR3 is TGTGCCAGCAGTCCCCGACAGATGACCCCGAACACTGAAGCTTTCTTT. Its protein is CASSPRQMTPNTEAFF.

The chain has TRBV7-9 and TRBJ2-5; 10 bases match TRBD2. With 5 bases clipped from V and 5 bases from J, the junction kept 14 bases outside the gene matches. CDR1 and CDR2 from the germline V gene are SEHNR and FQNEAQ (reference sequence). The CDR3 has 17 amino acids. CDR3 loop: CASSGFGLADSWETQYF. CDR3 in DNA: TGTGCCAGCAGCGGCTTTGGACTAGCGGATTCGTGGGAGACCCAGTACTTC.

In this sample, this clone turned up once. The rearrangement joins TRBV11-3 to TRBJ2-2; unclear D gene. In germline, CDR1 is SGHNT, CDR2 YENEEA. The CDR3 is 13 residues long. V was shortened by 0 bases and J by 4 bases, with 3 bases between the two germline ends. CDR3 sequence (DNA): TGTGCCAGCAGCTTAGAGGCCACCGGGGAGCTGTTTTTT. Its translation: CASSLEATGELFF. Looking up the rest from reference TRBV11-3 and TRBJ2-2 gives the full variable domain: EAGVVQSPRYKIIEKKQPVAFWCNPISGHNTLYWYLQNLGQGPELLIRYENEEAVDDSQLPKDRFSAERLKGVDSTLKIQPAELGDSAVYLCASSLEATGELFFGEGSRLTVL.